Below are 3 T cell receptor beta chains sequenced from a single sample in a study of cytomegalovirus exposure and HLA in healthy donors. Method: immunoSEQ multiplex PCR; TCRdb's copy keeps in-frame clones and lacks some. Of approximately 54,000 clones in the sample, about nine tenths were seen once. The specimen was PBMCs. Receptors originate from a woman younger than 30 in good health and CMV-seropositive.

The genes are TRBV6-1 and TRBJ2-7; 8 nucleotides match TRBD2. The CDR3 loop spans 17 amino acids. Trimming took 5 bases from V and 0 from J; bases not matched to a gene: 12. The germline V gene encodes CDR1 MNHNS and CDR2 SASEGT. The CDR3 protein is CASSQGTSFTSSYEQYF. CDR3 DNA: TGTGCCAGCAGTCAAGGGACTAGTTTTACTAGCTCCTACGAGCAGTACTTC.

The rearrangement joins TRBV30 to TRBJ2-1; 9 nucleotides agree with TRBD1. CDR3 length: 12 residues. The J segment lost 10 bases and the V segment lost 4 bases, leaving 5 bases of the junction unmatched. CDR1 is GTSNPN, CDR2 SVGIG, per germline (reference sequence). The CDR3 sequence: CAWKGQGMEQFF. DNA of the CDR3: TGTGCCTGGAAGGGACAGGGAATGGAGCAGTTCTTC.

The CDR3 bases are TGTGCCTGGGCTCCCACGGTCTCTGGAAACACCATATATTTT. Translating it yields CAWAPTVSGNTIYF. The chain recombines TRBV30 with TRBJ1-3; D unresolved. V dropped 5 bases and J dropped 0 bases, with 11 bases sitting between them. The germline V gene encodes CDR1 GTSNPN and CDR2 SVGIG (reference sequence). The CDR3 has 14 residues.